What follows are 10 T cell receptor beta chains derived from one specimen sequenced in a study of OX40 agonist ivuxolimab in advanced cancers. Data came from immunoSEQ multiplex PCR; TCRdb stores just in-frame clones and leaves some out. The sample includes under 100,000 clones, over 75% seen only once; the top ten take approximately 5%. This specimen was CD4+ or CD8+ T cells sorted from blood, taken in a trial of the OX40 agonist ivuxolimab. Source of these receptors: an adult with an advanced solid tumor such as melanoma, head and neck, liver or kidney cancer.

V usage is TRBV6-5 and J usage is TRBJ2-5; 8 bases line up with TRBD2. V was pared by 5 bases and J by 2 bases, with 7 bases of the junction left unmatched. The CDR3 covers 15 residues. Germline lookup yields CDR1 MNHEY and CDR2 SVGAGI. The DNA for the CDR3 is TGTGCCAGCAGTACAGCGGGAGTTGGTCAAGAGACCCAGTACTTC. This codes for CASSTAGVGQETQYF.

V usage is TRBV18 and J usage is TRBJ2-3, with TRBD2 matching 10 bases. This CDR3 contains 17 residues. V lost 1 base, J lost 2 bases, and 6 bases stayed unmatched. Germline V CDR1 and CDR2: KGHSH, LQKENI. The CDR3: CASSPQASGGHTDTQYF. The CDR3 DNA sequence: TGTGCCAGCTCACCACAGGCTAGCGGGGGACACACAGATACGCAGTATTTT.

In regard to this clone: The junction departs from the called germline gene at one end, perhaps through a read error. The sample contains more than one DNA sequence encoding this CDR3. This chain uses TRBV7-9 with TRBJ1-1, with a tentative D call TRBD1 (5 bases). The CDR3 is 14 amino acids. Germline V gene data show CDR1 as SEHNR and CDR2 as FQNEAQ (reference sequence). As DNA, the CDR3 is TGTGCCAGCAGCTTAGTGACAGAGAACACTGAAGCCTTCTTT. It specifies CASSLVTENTEAFF.

The CDR3 DNA is TGCGCCAGCAGCCAAGATCCGGGGGACAGGGGGCGGAGGGGCTACACCTTC. It encodes CASSQDPGDRGRRGYTF. The chain links TRBV4-3 to TRBJ1-2; TRBD1 matches at 12 bases. Losses at the gene ends were 0 bases for V and 8 bases for J; bases not matched to a gene: 10. The CDR3 is 17 amino acids. CDR1 and CDR2 (germline): LGHNA, YSLEER.

The CDR3 coding sequence is TGTGCCAGCAGCCCGGGGACAGAGGCCTACGAGCAGTACTTC. It translates to CASSPGTEAYEQYF. The chain uses TRBV7-4 and TRBJ2-7; 7 positions match TRBD1. V trimming: 5 bases; J trimming: 2 bases; junction bases outside the gene matches: 6. There are 14 residues in the CDR3. CDR1 is SGHVT, CDR2 SQSDAQ, per germline.

By share, this clone counts as medium-sized. The V call is TRBV5-1, the J call TRBJ1-2; D is uncertain. The V and J ends lost 2 bases and 4 bases respectively, with 0 bases between them. Germline values: CDR1 SGHRS, CDR2 YFSETQ. The CDR3 spans 10 residues. As DNA, the CDR3 is TGCGCCAGCAGCTTCTATGGCTACACCTTC. This translates into CASSFYGYTF.

A single count supports this clone. The rearrangement joins TRBV2 to TRBJ2-4; D not certain. The CDR3 has 15 residues. Trimming removed 5 bases from V and 0 bases from J, with 11 bases in between. Germline values: CDR1 SNHLY, CDR2 FYNNEI. In DNA form, the CDR3 reads TGTGCCAGCAGTCTCGAAAAACTAGCCAAAAACATTCAGTACTTC. Translating gives CASSLEKLAKNIQYF.

The gene calls are TRBV7-9 and TRBJ2-3, with 9 bases aligning to TRBD1. V dropped 3 bases and J dropped 0; count of bases not matched to a gene: 10. The germline V gene encodes CDR1 SEHNR and CDR2 FQNEAQ (reference sequence). The CDR3 has 18 amino acids. The chain's CDR3 is CASSFPTGGISSTDTQYF. The CDR3 nucleotides read TGTGCCAGCAGCTTCCCGACAGGGGGGATTTCTAGCACAGATACGCAGTATTTT. Full variable domain (missing parts from reference TRBV7-9 and TRBJ2-3): DTGVSQNPRHKITKRGQNVTFRCDPISEHNRLYWYRQTLGQGPEFLTYFQNEAQLEKSRLLSDRFSAERPKGSFSTLEIQRTEQGDSAMYLCASSFPTGGISSTDTQYFGPGTRLTVL.

V and J are TRBV19 and TRBJ2-2; either TRBD1 or TRBD2 may fit D (5 bases each). CDR1 is LNHDA, CDR2 SQIVND, per germline (reference sequence). The V gene lost 5 bases and the J gene lost 2 bases, with 15 bases spanning the gap. This CDR3 has 16 residues. The CDR3 region has the DNA TGTGCCAGTAGTTGGCAGGGACCTCGAAACACCGGGGAGCTGTTTTTT. Translated: CASSWQGPRNTGELFF.

The chain couples TRBV5-4 to TRBJ1-1, with D unresolved. The V gene lost 0 bases and the J gene lost 1 base, with 7 bases spanning the gap. Germline CDR1 is SGHNT and CDR2 is YYREEE (reference sequence). This CDR3 region has 14 residues. CDR3 loop: CASSLGLENTEAFF. CDR3 nucleotides: TGTGCCAGCAGCTTGGGGTTGGAGAACACTGAAGCTTTCTTT.